Listed here are 30 T cell receptor beta chains from one sample, sequenced in a study of radiotherapy plus CTLA-4 blockade in lung cancer. Clones were sequenced by immunoSEQ multiplex PCR, and TCRdb holds only the in-frame ones, with some missing. The sample consists of some 37,000 clones, 55% to 80% of them appearing once. Sequencing was performed on peripheral blood, taken from a patient treated with radiotherapy plus ipilimumab. These TCRs come from a human donor with non-small cell lung cancer who had stable disease on radiotherapy plus ipilimumab.

This clone was counted a few times. The rearrangement uses TRBV6-1 and TRBJ1-1; TRBD1 agrees at 7 bases. The CDR3 is 14 amino acids. V lost 5 bases, J lost 3 bases, and 6 bases stayed unmatched. CDR1 MNHNS and CDR2 SASEGT come from the germline V gene. The CDR3 coding sequence is TGTGCCAGCAGTATAACAGGGGCTCACACTGAAGCTTTCTTT. Translating gives CASSITGAHTEAFF.

The count of this clone is one. In DNA form, the CDR3 reads TGTGCCAGCAGTTTCCAGCTAGGGACAGGTGGAAACACCATATATTTT. It encodes CASSFQLGTGGNTIYF. The chain recombines TRBV25-1 with TRBJ1-3; 8 bases fit TRBD1. With V trimmed by 5 bases and J by 3 bases, 9 bases remained unmatched. Germline V gene lookup returns CDR1 MGHDK and CDR2 SYGVNS. The CDR3 spans 16 residues.

The CDR3 spells CASSVGGADTDTQYF. The CDR3 nucleotides are TGTGCCAGCAGTGTGGGGGGGGCCGACACAGATACGCAGTATTTT. The genes are TRBV6-4 and TRBJ2-3; D might be TRBD2 (7 bases). The germline gives CDR1 MRHNA, CDR2 SNTAGT. The V end was cut by 4 bases, the J end by 2 bases, with 13 bases between. The CDR3 extends over 15 amino acids.

This sequence joins TRBV5-1 and TRBJ1-4; no clear D gene. V lost 0 bases and J lost 7, with 10 bases in between. The CDR3 has 14 amino acids. In germline, CDR1 is SGHRS, CDR2 YFSETQ. This chain's CDR3 is CASSLGASGEKLFF. The CDR3 bases are TGCGCCAGCAGCTTGGGGGCGAGCGGTGAAAAACTGTTTTTT.

The chain uses TRBV5-1 and TRBJ2-3; 9 positions agree with TRBD2. CDR3 length equals 16 residues. V shed 3 bases, J shed 0 bases, and the junction held 5 bases outside the gene matches. Germline V lookup: CDR1 SGHRS, CDR2 YFSETQ. The CDR3 here is CASSSTTSGSTDTQYF. For the CDR3, the DNA is TGCGCCAGCAGCTCCACGACTAGCGGTAGCACAGATACGCAGTATTTT.

The chain links TRBV30 to TRBJ1-4, with 7 nucleotides matching TRBD1. The CDR3 spans 15 residues. Germline V gene sequence: CDR1 GTSNPN, CDR2 SVGIG (reference sequence). J gave up 7 bases and V 0 bases, and 8 bases lay outside the gene matches. The CDR3 DNA is TGTGCCTGGAGTGTACGACAGGGTTGGGGTGAAAAACTGTTTTTT. As protein: CAWSVRQGWGEKLFF.

The chain recombines TRBV18 with TRBJ2-7; the match to TRBD1 covers 7 bases. The CDR3 runs 14 residues. Trimming cost V 6 bases and J 2 bases; bases outside gene matches: 7. Germline V gene lookup returns CDR1 KGHSH and CDR2 LQKENI. The chain's CDR3 is CASSWDRLTYEQYF. The CDR3 DNA reads TGTGCCAGCTCTTGGGACAGACTAACCTACGAGCAGTACTTC.

The chain joins TRBV6-5 to TRBJ2-5; 13 bases match TRBD2. Germline V gene lookup returns CDR1 MNHEY and CDR2 SVGAGI. This CDR3 region has 13 residues. V trimming: 4 bases; J trimming: 12 bases; junction bases outside the gene matches: 5. The DNA for the CDR3 is TGTGCCAGCAGTTCGACCGGGACTAGCGGGGAGTACTTC. Amino acid sequence: CASSSTGTSGEYF.

V usage is TRBV5-4 and J usage is TRBJ2-7; D is perhaps TRBD1 (7 bases). Germline assignment: CDR1 SGHNT and CDR2 YYREEE (reference sequence). Trimming pared 4 bases from V and 2 bases from J, leaving 13 bases between. The CDR3 is made up of 14 amino acids. The CDR3 protein is CASSPGGQTYEQYF. CDR3 nucleotides: TGTGCCAGCAGCCCCGGGGGACAGACCTACGAGCAGTACTTC.

The genes are TRBV15 and TRBJ1-5; no definite D call. Trimming left V 8 bases short and J 2 bases short, with 10 bases between. The CDR3 sequence is 13 residues long. The V gene's germline CDR1 is LNHNV and CDR2 YYDKDF (reference sequence). The CDR3: CATSGGRNQPQHF. CDR3 nucleotides: TGTGCCACCTCTGGAGGGCGCAATCAGCCCCAGCATTTT.

This chain connects TRBV5-1 to TRBJ2-5, with D perhaps matching TRBD1 (5 bases). The CDR3 length is 15 residues. Trimming shortened V by 4 bases and J by 9 bases, and 22 bases separated the two germline ends. Per the germline V gene, CDR1 is SGHRS and CDR2 is YFSETQ. The CDR3 region has the DNA TGCGCCAGCAGCCTCCTGGCGGCTCCCGAAGGGGCCCAGTACTTC. The encoded protein is CASSLLAAPEGAQYF. The variable domain in full, with the rest retrieved from reference TRBV5-1 and TRBJ2-5, is KAGVTQTPRYLIKTRGQQVTLSCSPISGHRSVSWYQQTPGQGLQFLFEYFSETQRNKGNFPGRFSGRQFSNSRSEMNVSTLELGDSALYLCASSLLAAPEGAQYFGPGTRLLVL.

The chain recombines TRBV5-6 with TRBJ2-1, with 8 nucleotides matching TRBD1. The CDR3 is made up of 14 amino acids. Germline CDR1 reads SGHDT; CDR2 reads YYEEEE. J lost 2 bases, V lost 5 bases, and 3 bases had no gene match. The CDR3 region has the DNA TGTGCCAGCAGATTCAGGGGGCCCTACAATGAGCAGTTCTTC. Translation: CASRFRGPYNEQFF.

This clone was found a few times. The chain recombines TRBV21-1 with TRBJ1-5; the table assigns TRBD1, which was not confirmed against the DNA. TRBV21-1 is listed as a pseudogene. CDR3 size: 18 residues. CDR3 nucleotides: TGTGCCAGCAGCAAAGACCCCTGGGCAGGCTATAGCAATCAGCCCCAGCATTTT. It encodes CASSKDPWAGYSNQPQHF.

This clone was seen a few times. The DNA for the CDR3 is TGTGCCAGCTCACCACCGGCAGGGTCAAACACTGAAGCTTTCTTT. This translates into CASSPPAGSNTEAFF. The chain combines TRBV18 with TRBJ1-1, with D perhaps matching TRBD1 (5 bases). Between the trimmed V and J ends, which lost 0 bases and 2 bases, there was a span of 10 bases. CDR1 is KGHSH, CDR2 LQKENI, per germline. The CDR3 is made up of 15 amino acids.

The chain carries TRBV5-1 and TRBJ2-5; tentative D call: TRBD1 (6 bases). The V end was cut by 1 base, the J end by 5 bases, with 15 bases between. Germline CDR1 and CDR2: SGHRS and YFSETQ. The CDR3 has 15 amino acids. Written as DNA, the CDR3 is TGCGCCAGCAGCTTGCAGGGGTCAGGGAGTGAGACCCAGTACTTC. It codes for CASSLQGSGSETQYF.

The chain carries TRBV11-3 and TRBJ2-5, with 15 nucleotides matching TRBD2. The V segment lost 5 bases and the J segment 0 bases; nucleotides outside the gene matches: 7. CDR1 is SGHNT, CDR2 YENEEA, per germline. This CDR3 is 18 amino acids long. The CDR3 DNA reads TGTGCCAGCAGCCCGGGACTAGCGGGGGGATTGTACCAAGAGACCCAGTACTTC. Translated: CASSPGLAGGLYQETQYF.

The chain employs TRBV25-1 and TRBJ2-5; 7 positions agree with TRBD1. This CDR3 contains 17 residues. Per germline, CDR1 MGHDK and CDR2 SYGVNS. The junction had 14 bases not matched to a gene; V was cut back by 3 bases and J by 4 bases. This chain's CDR3 is CASSDTITGVWRETQYF. The CDR3 DNA is TGTGCCAGCAGTGACACTATAACAGGGGTATGGCGAGAGACCCAGTACTTC.

J is TRBJ1-6 and V is TRBV18, with D unresolved. V lost 5 bases and J lost 3, with 14 bases in between. The CDR3 has 16 amino acids. From germline, CDR1 is KGHSH and CDR2 LQKENI. The CDR3 nucleotides are TGTGCCAGCTCATCCCTTGCGGGGAACTATAATTCACCCCTCCACTTT. Residues: CASSSLAGNYNSPLHF.

This chain uses TRBV5-4 with TRBJ2-6, with 11 positions matching TRBD1. CDR1 is SGHNT and CDR2 is YYREEE in the germline V gene (reference sequence). Trimming removed 2 bases from V and 0 bases from J; junction bases left unmatched: 4. The CDR3 loop spans 18 amino acids. This CDR3 is CASSFDGTGGSGANVLTF. DNA for the CDR3: TGTGCCAGCAGCTTTGATGGGACAGGGGGCTCTGGGGCCAACGTCCTGACTTTC. Looking up the rest from reference TRBV5-4 and TRBJ2-6 gives the full variable domain: ETGVTQSPTHLIKTRGQQVTLRCSSQSGHNTVSWYQQALGQGPQFIFQYYREEENGRGNFPPRFSGLQFPNYSSELNVNALELDDSALYLCASSFDGTGGSGANVLTFGAGSRLTVL.

CDR3 DNA sequence: TGTGCCAGCAGCCCGAGTGTGGGACAGGGCTACCAAGAGACCCAGTACTTC. Protein sequence: CASSPSVGQGYQETQYF. The chain has TRBV11-2 and TRBJ2-5, with TRBD1 identical over 9 bases. The length of the CDR3 is 17 residues. V trimming: 5 bases; J trimming: 0 bases; junction bases outside the gene matches: 10. Germline loops: CDR1 SGHAT, CDR2 FQNNGV.

The chain combines TRBV19 with TRBJ1-1; 9 positions match TRBD1. CDR3 length: 13 residues. Germline V gives CDR1 LNHDA, CDR2 SQIVND (reference sequence). The ends lost 11 bases at V and 7 bases at J; junction bases unmatched: 11. In nucleotides, the CDR3 is TGTGCCTCTTCCGGGGACAGGGTTATTGAAGCTTTCTTT. Protein: CASSGDRVIEAFF.

CDR3 sequence reads: CASSLGRTGQETQYF. The DNA for the CDR3 is TGTGCCAGCAGCTTAGGCCGGACAGGCCAAGAGACCCAGTACTTC. The gene calls are TRBV7-2 and TRBJ2-5; 7 bases agree with TRBD1. The CDR3 has 15 residues. Germline lookup yields CDR1 SGHTA and CDR2 FQGNSA. J gave up 1 base and V 1 base, and 3 bases lay outside the gene matches.

This clone was seen just once. This chain links TRBV19 with TRBJ1-6; 7 nucleotides line up with TRBD1. The V gene end was trimmed by 1 base and the J gene end by 4 bases; junction bases not matched to a gene: 4. The germline CDR1 and CDR2 sequences are LNHDA and SQIVND (reference sequence). This CDR3 region has 16 residues. The CDR3 is CASSIGGTAYNSPLHF. The CDR3 region has the DNA TGTGCCAGTAGTATAGGTGGGACAGCTTATAATTCACCCCTCCACTTT.

Only a few counts were recorded for this clone. The rearrangement uses TRBV7-2 and TRBJ2-1; TRBD2 aligns across 8 bases. With 6 bases clipped from V and 6 bases from J, the junction kept 19 bases outside the gene matches. This CDR3 has 18 amino acids. Germline CDR1 reads SGHTA; CDR2 reads FQGNSA. As DNA, the CDR3 is TGTGCCAGCAGTTCTAGGCCCACCCCCGGGGGGGAGCGCAATGAGCAGTTCTTC. It encodes CASSSRPTPGGERNEQFF.

The rearrangement joins TRBV2 to TRBJ2-2; D is ambiguous. The CDR3 has 15 residues. Germline CDR1 reads SNHLY; CDR2 reads FYNNEI. Trimming shortened V by 3 bases and J by 4 bases, and 12 bases separated the two germline ends. The CDR3 sequence is CASSDGTVATGELFF. Written as DNA, the CDR3 is TGTGCCAGCAGTGACGGAACAGTCGCCACCGGGGAGCTGTTTTTT.

The chain combines TRBV5-1 with TRBJ1-2, with 7 bases identical to TRBD1. The CDR3 is made up of 13 amino acids. Looked up from germline, CDR1 is SGHRS and CDR2 is YFSETQ. Germline trimming cut 5 bases from V and 6 bases from J; bases unmatched to any gene: 7. CDR3 residues: CASRFDREDGYTF. The CDR3 DNA follows: TGCGCCAGCAGATTCGACAGGGAGGATGGCTACACCTTC.

This clone was found a few times. The chain joins TRBV2 to TRBJ2-7; possible D gene TRBD1, 7 bases. Trimming left V 6 bases short and J 2 bases short, with 14 bases between. This CDR3 has 14 residues. The germline V gene has CDR1 SNHLY and CDR2 FYNNEI. The CDR3 here is CASRARGVAYEQYF. The CDR3 bases are TGTGCCAGCAGGGCCAGGGGGGTTGCCTACGAGCAGTACTTC.

The J gene is TRBJ1-1, the V gene TRBV19; 8 bases align to TRBD1. Germline V gene sequence: CDR1 LNHDA, CDR2 SQIVND (reference sequence). The CDR3 totals 16 residues. With 1 base clipped from V and 10 bases from J, the junction kept 14 bases outside the gene matches. The CDR3 sequence is CASSIVQGARIQGAFF. CDR3 nucleotide sequence: TGTGCCAGTAGTATAGTCCAGGGGGCACGAATACAGGGAGCTTTCTTT.

The chain is built from TRBV10-3 and TRBJ2-1, with TRBD2 matching over 9 bases. Germline assignment: CDR1 ENHRY and CDR2 SYGVKD. This CDR3 is built from 14 residues. Trimming removed 6 bases from V and 8 bases from J; junction bases left unmatched: 8. CDR3 sequence (DNA): TGTGCCATCAGGGGTGGGACTAGCTGGGATGAGCAGTTCTTC. This sequence encodes CAIRGGTSWDEQFF.

The rearrangement uses TRBV19 and TRBJ1-2, with D perhaps matching TRBD1 (6 bases). Germline CDR1 and CDR2: LNHDA and SQIVND (reference sequence). This CDR3 spans 14 amino acids. The V gene lost 3 bases and the J gene lost 8 bases, with 16 bases spanning the gap. The CDR3 DNA reads TGTGCCAGTAGTATGGAGGGGGGGCAGCGAGGCTACACCTTC. Encoded protein: CASSMEGGQRGYTF.